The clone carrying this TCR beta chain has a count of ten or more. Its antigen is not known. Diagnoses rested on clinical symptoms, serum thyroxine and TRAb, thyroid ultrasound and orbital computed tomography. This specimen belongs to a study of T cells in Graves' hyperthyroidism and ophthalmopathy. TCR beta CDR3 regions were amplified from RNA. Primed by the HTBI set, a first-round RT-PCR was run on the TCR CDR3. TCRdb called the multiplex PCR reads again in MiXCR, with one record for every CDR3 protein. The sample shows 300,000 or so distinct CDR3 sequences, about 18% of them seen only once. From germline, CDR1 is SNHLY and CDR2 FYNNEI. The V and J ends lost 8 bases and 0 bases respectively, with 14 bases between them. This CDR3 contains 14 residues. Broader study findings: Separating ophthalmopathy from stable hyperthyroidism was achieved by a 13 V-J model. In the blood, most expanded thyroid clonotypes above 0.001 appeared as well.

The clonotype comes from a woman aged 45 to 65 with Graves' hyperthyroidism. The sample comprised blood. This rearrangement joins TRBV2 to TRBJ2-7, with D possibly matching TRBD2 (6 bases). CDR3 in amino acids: CASVGTLSSYEQYV. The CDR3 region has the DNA TGTGCCAGCGTCGGGACTCTTAGCTCCTACGAGCAGTACGTC.